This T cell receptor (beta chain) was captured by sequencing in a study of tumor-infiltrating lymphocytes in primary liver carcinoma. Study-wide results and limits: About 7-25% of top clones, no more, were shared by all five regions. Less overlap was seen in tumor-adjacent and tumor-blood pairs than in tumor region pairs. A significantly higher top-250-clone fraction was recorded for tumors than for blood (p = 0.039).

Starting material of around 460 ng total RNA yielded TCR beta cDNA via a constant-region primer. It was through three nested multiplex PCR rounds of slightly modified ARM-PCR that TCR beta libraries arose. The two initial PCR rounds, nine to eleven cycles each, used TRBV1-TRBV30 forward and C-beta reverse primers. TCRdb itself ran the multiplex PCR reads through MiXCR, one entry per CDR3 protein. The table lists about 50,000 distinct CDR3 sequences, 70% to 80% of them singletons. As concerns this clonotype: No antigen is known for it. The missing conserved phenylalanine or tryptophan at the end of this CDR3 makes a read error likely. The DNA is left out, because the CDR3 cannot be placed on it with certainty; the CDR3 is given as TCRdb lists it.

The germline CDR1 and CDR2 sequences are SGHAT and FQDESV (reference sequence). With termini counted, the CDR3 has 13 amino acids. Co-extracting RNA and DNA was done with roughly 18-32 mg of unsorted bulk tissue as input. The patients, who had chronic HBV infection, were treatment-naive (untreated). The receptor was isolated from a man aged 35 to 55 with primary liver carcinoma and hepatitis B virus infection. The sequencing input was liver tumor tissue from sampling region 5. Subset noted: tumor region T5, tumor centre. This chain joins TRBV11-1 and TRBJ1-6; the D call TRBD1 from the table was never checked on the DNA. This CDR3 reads CASNRTLVSPLYY.